Each of the 8 T cell receptor beta chains below was sequenced from the same sample in a study of blood T cell repertoires in COVID-19. Sequencing used immunoSEQ multiplex PCR; TCRdb keeps in-frame clones, though not all of them. The sample includes some 100,000 clones, 80% of them seen just once. The sequenced material came from peripheral blood. These receptors all come from a human donor in a cohort sampled during active or convalescent COVID-19.

This clone is a singleton in its sample. The chain joins TRBV18 to TRBJ1-1; maybe TRBD1 (5 bases). The CDR3 is 17 amino acids. Germline loops: CDR1 KGHSH, CDR2 LQKENI. With 5 bases removed from V and 5 bases from J, the gap between germline ends came to 24 bases. CDR3 in amino acids: CASSSTGRSKRGTEAFF. CDR3 nucleotides: TGTGCCAGCTCATCAACCGGGCGTTCAAAACGGGGGACTGAAGCTTTCTTT.

This chain links TRBV10-2 with TRBJ2-2; 10 bases fit TRBD2. CDR3 length: 18 residues. The trim removed 6 bases at V and 2 bases at J, leaving 12 bases unmatched. Germline CDR1 WSHSY, CDR2 SAAADI. The CDR3 protein is CASRRGSGGAANTGELFF. CDR3 nucleotide sequence: TGCGCCAGCAGGAGGGGAAGCGGGGGGGCGGCAAACACCGGGGAGCTGTTTTTT.

The chain's CDR3 is CASSTGSHNEQFF. CDR3 nucleotides: TGTGCCAGTAGCACAGGGTCCCACAATGAGCAGTTCTTC. The chain joins TRBV19 to TRBJ2-1, with a weak D call TRBD1 (6 bases). Trimming took 6 bases from V and 5 from J, leaving 11 bases between them. There are 13 residues in the CDR3. Per the germline V gene, CDR1 is LNHDA and CDR2 is SQIVND (reference sequence). The full variable domain, its missing parts supplied by reference TRBV19 and TRBJ2-1, is DGGITQSPKYLFRKEGQNVTLSCEQNLNHDAMYWYRQDPGQGLRLIYYSQIVNDFQKGDIAEGYSVSREKKESFPLTVTSAQKNPTAFYLCASSTGSHNEQFFGPGTRLTVL.

This clone was picked up one time. CDR3 sequence (DNA): TGCGCCAGCAGCCAAGAATCGGGAAGGGAGGCATACAATGAGCAGTTCTTC. Translation: CASSQESGREAYNEQFF. The rearrangement joins TRBV4-3 to TRBJ2-1; D is possibly TRBD2 (6 bases). V lost 0 bases, J lost 4 bases, and 16 bases lay in between. The CDR3 extends over 17 amino acids. Germline-derived CDR1 and CDR2 are LGHNA and YSLEER.

The gene calls are TRBV13 and TRBJ1-6; D is ambiguous. V was shortened by 5 bases and J by 1 base, with 15 bases between the two germline ends. Looked up from germline, CDR1 is PRHDT and CDR2 is FYEKMQ (reference sequence). The CDR3 runs 17 residues. CDR3 coding DNA: TGTGCCAGCAGCGGCGGGAAGGGAGGTTCCTATAATTCACCCCTCCACTTT. As protein: CASSGGKGGSYNSPLHF.

The J gene is TRBJ1-1, the V gene TRBV7-2; D remains unclear. The CDR3 has 13 residues. V lost 3 bases and J 1 base, leaving 6 bases between the germline ends. Germline CDR1 reads SGHTA; CDR2 reads FQGNSA. The CDR3 bases are TGTGCCAGCAGCTTCGGAGCGAACACTGAAGCTTTCTTT. Amino acids: CASSFGANTEAFF.

This rearrangement joins TRBV11-2 to TRBJ2-3, with a tentative D call TRBD1 (5 bases). With 7 bases removed from V and 7 bases from J, the gap between germline ends came to 21 bases. CDR1 is SGHAT, CDR2 FQNNGV, per germline. CDR3 size: 15 residues. The CDR3 reads CASNYRPGIQYTQYF. The CDR3, as DNA: TGTGCCAGCAACTACCGGCCAGGGATCCAATATACGCAGTATTTT. Using reference TRBV11-2 and TRBJ2-3 for the parts outside the CDR3, the full variable domain is EAGVAQSPRYKIIEKRQSVAFWCNPISGHATLYWYQQILGQGPKLLIQFQNNGVVDDSQLPKDRFSAERLKGVDSTLKIQPAKLEDSAVYLCASNYRPGIQYTQYFGPGTRLTVL.

The chain joins TRBV27 to TRBJ2-7, with 7 bases identical to TRBD1. Per the germline V gene, CDR1 is MNHEY and CDR2 is SMNVEV (reference sequence). The CDR3 has 16 residues. V lost 6 bases, J lost 7 bases, and 18 bases stayed unmatched. CDR3 in amino acids: CASRPRTGAGEKEQYF. The CDR3 nucleotides are TGTGCCAGCAGGCCCCGCACAGGGGCCGGGGAGAAGGAGCAGTACTTC.